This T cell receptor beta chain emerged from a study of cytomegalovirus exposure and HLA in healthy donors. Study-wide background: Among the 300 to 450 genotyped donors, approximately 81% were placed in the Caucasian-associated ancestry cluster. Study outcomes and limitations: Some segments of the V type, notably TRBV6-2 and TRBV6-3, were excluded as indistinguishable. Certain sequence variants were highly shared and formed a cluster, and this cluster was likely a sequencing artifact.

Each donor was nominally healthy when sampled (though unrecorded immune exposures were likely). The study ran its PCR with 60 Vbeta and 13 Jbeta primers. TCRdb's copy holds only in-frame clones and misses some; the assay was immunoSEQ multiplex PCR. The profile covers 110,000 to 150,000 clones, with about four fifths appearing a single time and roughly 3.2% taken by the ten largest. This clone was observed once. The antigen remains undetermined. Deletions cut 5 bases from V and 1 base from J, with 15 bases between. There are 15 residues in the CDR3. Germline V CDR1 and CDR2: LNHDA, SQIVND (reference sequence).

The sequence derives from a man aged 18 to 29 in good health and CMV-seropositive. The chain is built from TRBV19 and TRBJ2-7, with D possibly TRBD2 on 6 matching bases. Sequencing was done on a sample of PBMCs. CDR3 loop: CASSVAEAMSYEQYF. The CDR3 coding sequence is TGTGCCAGTAGTGTAGCGGAAGCGATGTCCTACGAGCAGTACTTC.